The clone carrying this T cell receptor beta chain was observed a handful of times. This entry belongs to a study of molecular identifiers for immune sequencing clone quantification. In TCRdb, the PCR reads were re-called with MiXCR into one record per CDR3 protein. This table has about 100,000 distinct CDR3 sequences, around a third appearing once. The CDR3 length is 11 residues. Trimming at V came to 10 bases and at J to 7 bases, leaving 7 bases not matched to a gene. Germline V gene lookup returns CDR1 ENHRY and CDR2 SYGVKD. This clonotype was sampled from a human donor in good health. Some libraries in this study had Jurkat cell RNA spiked in. This chain links TRBV10-3 with TRBJ2-7, with 7 positions matching TRBD2. The sequenced material came from naive CD8+ T cells from blood, with Jurkat cell RNA spiked in. Subset given: FACS-sorted CD8+CD4-CCR7+CD45RA+ naive T cells. CDR3: CATGGGVEQYF. DNA of the CDR3: TGTGCCACCGGTGGGGGGGTGGAGCAGTACTTC.